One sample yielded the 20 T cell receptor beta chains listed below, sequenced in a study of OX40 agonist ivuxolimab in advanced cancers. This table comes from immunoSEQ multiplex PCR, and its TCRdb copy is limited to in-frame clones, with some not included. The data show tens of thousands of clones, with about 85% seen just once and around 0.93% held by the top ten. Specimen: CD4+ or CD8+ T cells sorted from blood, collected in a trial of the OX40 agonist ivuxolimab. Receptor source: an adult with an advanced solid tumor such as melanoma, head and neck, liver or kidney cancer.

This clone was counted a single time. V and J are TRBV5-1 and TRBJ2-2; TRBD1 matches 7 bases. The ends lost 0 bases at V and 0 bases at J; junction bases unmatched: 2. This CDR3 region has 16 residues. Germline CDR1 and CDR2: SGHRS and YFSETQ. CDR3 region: CASSLDGTANTGELFF. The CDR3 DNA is TGCGCCAGCAGCTTGGATGGGACAGCGAACACCGGGGAGCTGTTTTTT.

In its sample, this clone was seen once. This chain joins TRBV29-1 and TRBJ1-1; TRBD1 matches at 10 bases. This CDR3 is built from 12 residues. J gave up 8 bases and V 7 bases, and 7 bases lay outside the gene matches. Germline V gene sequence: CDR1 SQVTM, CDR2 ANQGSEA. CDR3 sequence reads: CSGGTGVAEAFF. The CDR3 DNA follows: TGCAGCGGGGGGACAGGGGTTGCCGAAGCTTTCTTT.

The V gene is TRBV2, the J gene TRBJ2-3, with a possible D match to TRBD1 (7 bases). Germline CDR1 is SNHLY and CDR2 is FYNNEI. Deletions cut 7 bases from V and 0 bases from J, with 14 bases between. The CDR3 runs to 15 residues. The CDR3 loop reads CASKRAGGSTDTQYF. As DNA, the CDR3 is TGTGCCAGCAAAAGGGCAGGGGGGAGCACAGATACGCAGTATTTT.

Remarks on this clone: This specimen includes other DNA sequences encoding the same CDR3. This chain's CDR3 is CASSFGVGETQYF. In nucleotides, the CDR3 is TGTGCCAGCAGCTTCGGGGTGGGGGAGACCCAGTACTTC. J is TRBJ2-5 and V is TRBV7-9; maybe TRBD2 (5 bases). The CDR3 runs to 13 residues. The germline V gene encodes CDR1 SEHNR and CDR2 FQNEAQ (reference sequence). Trimming shortened V by 3 bases and J by 5 bases, and 10 bases separated the two germline ends.

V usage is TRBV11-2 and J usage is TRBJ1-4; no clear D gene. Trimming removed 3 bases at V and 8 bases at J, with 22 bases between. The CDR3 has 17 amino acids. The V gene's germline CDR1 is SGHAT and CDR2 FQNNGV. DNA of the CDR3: TGTGCCAGCAGCTTCCTTTTGGGCGTGATGGGCGGCGAAAAACTGTTTTTT. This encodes CASSFLLGVMGGEKLFF.

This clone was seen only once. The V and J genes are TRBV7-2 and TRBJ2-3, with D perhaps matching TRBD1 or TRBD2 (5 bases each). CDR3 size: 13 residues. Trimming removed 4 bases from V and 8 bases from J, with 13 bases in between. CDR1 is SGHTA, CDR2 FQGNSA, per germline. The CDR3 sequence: CASSSLGAVTQYF. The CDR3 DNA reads TGTGCCAGCAGCTCCCTCGGGGCGGTTACGCAGTATTTT.

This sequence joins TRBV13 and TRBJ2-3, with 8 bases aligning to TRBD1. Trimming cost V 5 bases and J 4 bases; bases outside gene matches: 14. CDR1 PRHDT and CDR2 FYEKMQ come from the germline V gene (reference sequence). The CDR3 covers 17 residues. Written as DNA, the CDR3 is TGTGCCAGCAGCACCCGGACAGGGCCATTAGTTTCAGATACGCAGTATTTT. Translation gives CASSTRTGPLVSDTQYF. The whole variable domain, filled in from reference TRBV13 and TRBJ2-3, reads AAGVIQSPRHLIKEKRETATLKCYPIPRHDTVYWYQQGPGQDPQFLISFYEKMQSDKGSIPDRFSAQQFSDYHSELNMSSLELGDSALYFCASSTRTGPLVSDTQYFGPGTRLTVL.

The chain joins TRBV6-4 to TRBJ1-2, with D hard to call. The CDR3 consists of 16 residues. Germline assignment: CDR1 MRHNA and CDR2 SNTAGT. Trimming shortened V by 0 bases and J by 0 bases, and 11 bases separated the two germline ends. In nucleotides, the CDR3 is TGTGCCAGCAGTGACTCGCACCACCCAGCTAACTATGGCTACACCTTC. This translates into CASSDSHHPANYGYTF.

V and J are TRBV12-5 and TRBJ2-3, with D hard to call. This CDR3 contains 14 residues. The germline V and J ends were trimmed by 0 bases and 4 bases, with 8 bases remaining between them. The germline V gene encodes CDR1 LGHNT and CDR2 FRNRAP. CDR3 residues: CASGLVPPPDTQYF. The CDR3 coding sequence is TGTGCTAGTGGTTTGGTACCCCCACCAGATACGCAGTATTTT.

CDR3 in amino acids: CASKGNQPQHF. DNA of the CDR3: TGTGCCAGCAAAGGTAATCAGCCCCAGCATTTT. The chain joins TRBV28 to TRBJ1-5; D unclear. Germline CDR1 MDHEN, CDR2 SYDVKM. Between the trimmed V and J ends, which lost 7 bases and 4 bases, there was a span of 5 bases. The CDR3 has 11 residues. The full variable domain, rest sourced from reference TRBV28 and TRBJ1-5, is DVKVTQSSRYLVKRTGEKVFLECVQDMDHENMFWYRQDPGLGLRLIYFSYDVKMKEKGDIPEGYSVSREKKERFSLILESASTNQTSMYLCASKGNQPQHFGDGTRLSIL.

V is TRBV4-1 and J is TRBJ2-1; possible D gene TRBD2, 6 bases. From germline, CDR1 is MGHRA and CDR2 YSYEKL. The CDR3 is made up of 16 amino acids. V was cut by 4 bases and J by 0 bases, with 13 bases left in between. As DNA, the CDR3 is TGCGCCAGCAGCCCCCTGGGGGGAGTCTCCTACAATGAGCAGTTCTTC. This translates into CASSPLGGVSYNEQFF.

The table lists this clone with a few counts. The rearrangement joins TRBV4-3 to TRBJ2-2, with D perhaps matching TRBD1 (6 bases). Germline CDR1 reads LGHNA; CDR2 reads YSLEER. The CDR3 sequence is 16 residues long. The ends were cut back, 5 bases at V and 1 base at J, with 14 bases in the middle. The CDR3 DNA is TGCGCCAGCAGCTTGTCCGGGACACGGAACACCGGGGAGCTGTTTTTT. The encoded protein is CASSLSGTRNTGELFF.

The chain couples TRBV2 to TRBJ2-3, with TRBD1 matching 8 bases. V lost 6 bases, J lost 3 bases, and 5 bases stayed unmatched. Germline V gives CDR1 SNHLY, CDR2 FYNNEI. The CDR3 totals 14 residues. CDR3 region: CASSTRQGTDTQYF. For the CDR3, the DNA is TGTGCCAGCAGCACCAGACAGGGGACAGATACGCAGTATTTT. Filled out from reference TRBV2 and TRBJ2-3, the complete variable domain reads EPEVTQTPSHQVTQMGQEVILRCVPISNHLYFYWYRQILGQKVEFLVSFYNNEISEKSEIFDDQFSVERPDGSNFTLKIRSTKLEDSAMYFCASSTRQGTDTQYFGPGTRLTVL.

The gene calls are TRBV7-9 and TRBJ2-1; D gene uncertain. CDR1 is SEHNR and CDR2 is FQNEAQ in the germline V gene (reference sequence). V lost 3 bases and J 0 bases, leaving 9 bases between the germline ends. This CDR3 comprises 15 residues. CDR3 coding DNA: TGTGCCAGCAGCTTTGGGATGAGCTCCTACAATGAGCAGTTCTTC. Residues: CASSFGMSSYNEQFF. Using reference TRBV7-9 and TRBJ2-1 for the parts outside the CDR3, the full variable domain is DTGVSQNPRHKITKRGQNVTFRCDPISEHNRLYWYRQTLGQGPEFLTYFQNEAQLEKSRLLSDRFSAERPKGSFSTLEIQRTEQGDSAMYLCASSFGMSSYNEQFFGPGTRLTVL.

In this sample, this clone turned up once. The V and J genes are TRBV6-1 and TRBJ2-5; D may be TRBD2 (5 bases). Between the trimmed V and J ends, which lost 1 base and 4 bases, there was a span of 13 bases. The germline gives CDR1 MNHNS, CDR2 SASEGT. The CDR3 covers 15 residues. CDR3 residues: CASSEGGLTGETQYF. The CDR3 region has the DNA TGTGCCAGCAGTGAAGGTGGACTGACCGGAGAGACCCAGTACTTC.

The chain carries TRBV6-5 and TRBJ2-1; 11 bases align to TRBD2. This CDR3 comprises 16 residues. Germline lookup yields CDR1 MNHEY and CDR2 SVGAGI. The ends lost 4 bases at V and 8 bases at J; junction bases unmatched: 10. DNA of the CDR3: TGTGCCAGCAGTTTTAGCGGGAGGGCCGCTTTAGATGAGCAGTTCTTC. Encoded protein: CASSFSGRAALDEQFF.

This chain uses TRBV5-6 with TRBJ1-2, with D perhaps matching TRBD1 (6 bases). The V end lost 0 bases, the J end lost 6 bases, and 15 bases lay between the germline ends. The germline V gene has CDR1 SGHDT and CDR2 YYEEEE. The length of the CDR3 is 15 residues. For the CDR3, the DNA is TGTGCCAGCAGCTTGGGGGGGCGCCCCGAGAATGGCTACACCTTC. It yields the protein CASSLGGRPENGYTF.

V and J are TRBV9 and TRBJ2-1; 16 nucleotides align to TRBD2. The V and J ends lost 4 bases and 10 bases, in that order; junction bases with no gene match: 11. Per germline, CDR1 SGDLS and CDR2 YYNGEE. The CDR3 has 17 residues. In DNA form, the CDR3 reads TGTGCCAGCAGCACCGGGACTAGCGGGGGGGCCGGAAAAGAGCAGTTCTTC. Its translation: CASSTGTSGGAGKEQFF.

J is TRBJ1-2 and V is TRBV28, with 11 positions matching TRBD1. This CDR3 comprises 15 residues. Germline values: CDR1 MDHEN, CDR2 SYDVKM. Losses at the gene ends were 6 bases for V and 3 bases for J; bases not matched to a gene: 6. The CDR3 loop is CASRTPGQGDYGYTF. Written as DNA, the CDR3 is TGTGCCAGCAGGACTCCGGGACAGGGGGACTATGGCTACACCTTC.

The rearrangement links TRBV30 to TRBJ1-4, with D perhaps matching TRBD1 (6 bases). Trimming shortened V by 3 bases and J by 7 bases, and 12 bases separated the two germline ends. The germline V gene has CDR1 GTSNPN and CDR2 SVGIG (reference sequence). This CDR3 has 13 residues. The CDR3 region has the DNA TGTGCCTGGAGCGGACAGCAAGGTGAAAAACTGTTTTTT. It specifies CAWSGQQGEKLFF.